This TCR beta chain was sequenced in a study of T cell changes during pregnancy in multiple sclerosis. Generated by immunoSEQ multiplex PCR, the TCRdb table keeps only in-frame clones and is missing some. The data hold approximately 85,000 clones, with roughly 92% observed a single time. CDR3 size: 15 residues. V was pared by 6 bases and J by 3 bases, with 4 bases of the junction left unmatched. Germline V gene data show CDR1 as MNHEY and CDR2 as SMNVEV (reference sequence). J is TRBJ2-3 and V is TRBV27; 12 positions agree with TRBD2. This specimen was peripheral blood, taken in the first trimester of pregnancy. The source is a female donor with multiple sclerosis, enrolled in a pregnancy study. The CDR3 coding sequence is TGTGCCAGCAGCTCTAGCGGGAGGGCGACAGATACGCAGTATTTT. Translation: CASSSSGRATDTQYF.